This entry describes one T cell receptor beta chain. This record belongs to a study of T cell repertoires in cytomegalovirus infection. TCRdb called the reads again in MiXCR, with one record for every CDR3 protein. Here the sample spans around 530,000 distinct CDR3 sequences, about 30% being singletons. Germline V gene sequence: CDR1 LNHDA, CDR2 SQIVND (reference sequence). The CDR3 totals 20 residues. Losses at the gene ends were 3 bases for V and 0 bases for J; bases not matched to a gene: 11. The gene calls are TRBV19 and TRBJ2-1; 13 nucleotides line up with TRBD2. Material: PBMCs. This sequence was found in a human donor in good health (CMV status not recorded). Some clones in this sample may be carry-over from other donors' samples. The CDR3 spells CASSITAFGTSGISYNEQFF. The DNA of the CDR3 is TGTGCCAGTAGTATCACGGCTTTCGGGACTAGCGGGATCTCCTACAATGAGCAGTTCTTC.